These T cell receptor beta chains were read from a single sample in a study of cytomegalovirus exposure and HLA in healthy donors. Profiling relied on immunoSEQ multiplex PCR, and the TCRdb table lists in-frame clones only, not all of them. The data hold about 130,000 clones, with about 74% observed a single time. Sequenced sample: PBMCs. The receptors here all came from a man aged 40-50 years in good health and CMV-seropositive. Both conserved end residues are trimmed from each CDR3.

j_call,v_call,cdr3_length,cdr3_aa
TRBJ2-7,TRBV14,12,ASSRRDRSYEQY
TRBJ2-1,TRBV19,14,ASNMDQGTGVDEQF
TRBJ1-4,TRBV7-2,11,ASSPGWGGKMF
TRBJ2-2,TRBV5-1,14,ASSLGQGLVGGELF
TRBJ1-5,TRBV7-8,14,ASSPHQGQGNQPQH
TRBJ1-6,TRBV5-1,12,ASSLPGGNSPLH
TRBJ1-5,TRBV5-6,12,ASSAGTATGPQH
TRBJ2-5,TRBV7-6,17,ASSLSGTGSLIAQETQY
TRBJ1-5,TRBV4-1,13,ASSQEPGANQPQH
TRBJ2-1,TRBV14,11,ASSQVRGVEQF
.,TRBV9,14,ASSVGVTGSQYEQY
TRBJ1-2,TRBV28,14,ASRNQLGTGVYGYT
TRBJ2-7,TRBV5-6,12,ATSKGQPRGEQY
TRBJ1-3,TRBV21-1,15,ASSKGQESDSGNTIY
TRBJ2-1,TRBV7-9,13,ASSPDKTSYNEQF
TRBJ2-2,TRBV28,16,ASSLYLAGAANTGELF
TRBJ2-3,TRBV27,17,ASTQIRGGGVLSTDTQY
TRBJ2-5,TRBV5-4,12,ASSLQGGGETQY
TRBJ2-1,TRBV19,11,ASSMSSYNEQF
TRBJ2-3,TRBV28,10,ASESNSDTQY
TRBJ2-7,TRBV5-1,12,ASSWGTGAYEQY
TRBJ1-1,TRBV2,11,AIPLGLNTEAF
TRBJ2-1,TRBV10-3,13,AISAVGGGGDEQF
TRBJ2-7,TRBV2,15,ASMRRLPDRPFYEQY
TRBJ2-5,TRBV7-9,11,ASTYLIEETQY
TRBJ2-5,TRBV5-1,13,ASTPPGQGWETQY
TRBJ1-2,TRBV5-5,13,ASSLVLRGDYGYT
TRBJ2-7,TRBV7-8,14,ASSRTSLAGEYEQY
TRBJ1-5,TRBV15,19,ATSRDRFVGTGGVGNQPQH
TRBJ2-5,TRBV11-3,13,ASSLGDRDRETQY
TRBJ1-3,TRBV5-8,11,ASSFRAGNTIY
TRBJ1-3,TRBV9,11,ASSVASGNTIY
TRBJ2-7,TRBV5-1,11,ASSLASSDEQY
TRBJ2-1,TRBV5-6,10,ASSGGKTEQF
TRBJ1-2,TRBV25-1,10,ASSTGGHGYT
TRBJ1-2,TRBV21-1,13,ASSKGFLLRYGYT
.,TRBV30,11,AWRPGHPYEQY
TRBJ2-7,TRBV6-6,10,ASTDTPYEQY
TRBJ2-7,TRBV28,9,ASSKEDEQY
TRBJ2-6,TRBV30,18,ACAMGWLGTASSGANVLT
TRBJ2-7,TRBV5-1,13,ASTERRGLGYEQY
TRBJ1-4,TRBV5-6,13,ASSSPGEFEEKLF
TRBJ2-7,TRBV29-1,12,SVTLAGLSYEQY
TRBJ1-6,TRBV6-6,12,ASSYPVYNSPLH
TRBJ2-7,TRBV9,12,ASSPQDRGLEQY
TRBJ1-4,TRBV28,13,ASTAGGADREKLF
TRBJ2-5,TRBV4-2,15,ASSPWKQGAREETQY